This T cell receptor beta chain came from a study of T cell repertoires in aging, cancer and after chemotherapy (dated by TCRdb to about 2019). Turning to the overall study: Donors were distributed across six age groups ranging from 30 or younger to 70 or older, with at least three individuals included per group. In the hematological group, the paired samples taken before and after chemotherapy came from chronic lymphocytic leukemia patients given fludarabine- or bendamustine-based regimens. The cohort comprised 200 to 250 cancer patients, 94 with hematological and around 130 with solid cancers, plus 95 healthy donors as a reference group. To look at immunoaging and at how T cells reconstitute after chemotherapy, the study profiled TCR beta repertoires in peripheral blood from both healthy donors and cancer patients. The full dataset contained several million TCR reads. General findings and caveats noted by the study authors: Untreated patients with hematological or solid cancers showed significantly lower blood TCR diversity and higher clonality than age-matched healthy donors. In healthy donors, the decline in TCR diversity with age was mainly explained by loss of richness, whereas in cancer patients loss of evenness was also found to contribute. In both cancer cohorts, the median generation probability rose over the chemotherapy interval, which suggests that the repertoire was reconstituted through rebound thymic output. Lymphoid organ infiltration was present in hematological cancer patients, and this infiltration may itself impair thymic emigration or peripheral T cell expansion. According to the authors, the repertoire data do not permit conclusions about immunological memory after chemotherapy.

Rearranged TRB sequences spanning V, D and J segments were amplified in a multiplex touch-down PCR with a mixed TRB-A/B primer pool. Illumina adapters and sample indices were added to the amplicons in two consecutive PCR reactions performed with Phusion HS II polymerase. Amplicons were gel-purified using the NucleoSpin Gel and PCR Clean-up kit and were subsequently checked with Qubit and an Agilent 2100 Bioanalyzer. Sequencing of libraries was carried out on an Illumina MiSeq in 600-cycle, single-indexed, paired-end runs. The source study handled its data this way. MiXCR versions 2.12 and 3.0.5 were used to process the TRB sequences. Each unique CDR3 nucleotide sequence was counted as one clone, and only productive sequences with at least two reads were retained. Shannon diversity, evenness, clonality (one minus evenness), and alpha-parameterized diversity profiles from alpha 0 to 5 were included as repertoire metrics. Generation probabilities of clones in paired pre- and post-chemotherapy samples were computed with the IGoR algorithm. The public reads were reanalyzed by TCRdb: fastp trimming at Q25, MiXCR alignment, in-frame beta chains only. Records with the same CDR3 protein are collapsed into one entry carrying the most frequent genes and DNA. The V and J calls shown here were made by TCRdb, not taken from the authors' results. The sample table holds about 1,800 distinct CDR3 sequences, of which about a fifth were seen once. Roughly 60% of the sample belongs to the ten largest clones.

Genomic DNA extracted from peripheral blood, rather than sorted cells or RNA, was used as the source for amplification of TCR beta rearrangements. This clonotype was seen only a few times. Its cognate antigen has yet to be identified. Base-call qualities are not available, and no considerably larger clone is one nucleotide away. The TCR was taken from a human donor with a blood cancer. Sequencing input: blood.

The DNA reads TGTGCCAGCAGGCAGACAGGGGAACCGGAGACCCAGTACTTC. Its protein is CASRQTGEPETQYF. The rearranged chain carries TRBV6-2 or TRBV6-3 and TRBJ2-5; 8 nucleotides in the junction match TRBD1. There are 14 amino acids in the CDR3, from cysteine to phenylalanine inclusive. Only the CDR3 part of the read is kept: 42 bases, read in frame from the first base. After removal of 6 bases from V and 5 bases from J, the junction retains 8 bases not matched to a gene. From a lookup of the germline V gene, CDR1 and CDR2 are MNHEY and SVGEGT.